This T cell receptor beta chain was obtained from a study of blood T cell repertoires in COVID-19. Study background: COVID-19 samples, acute and convalescent, were from the United States, Italy and Spain.

Authors' methods: By means of reference gene primer amplification, nucleated cell counts were estimated. Libraries were prepared by immunoSEQ multiplex PCR; TCRdb keeps only in-frame clonotypes and omits some of them. V and J calls and clone size are as listed in that table; D and trimming were resolved from the DNA. The sample lists over 70,000 clones; around 90% were seen once. CDR1 is SGHTA, CDR2 FQGNSA, per germline. The J segment lost 1 base and the V segment lost 4 bases, leaving 4 bases of the junction unmatched. The CDR3 runs to 15 residues. J is TRBJ1-1 and V is TRBV7-2; the match to TRBD1 covers 9 bases. The TCR comes from a woman of 80 years or more with active or convalescent COVID-19. Sequenced material: peripheral blood. CDR3 protein: CASSSTGGPNTEAFF. As DNA, the CDR3 is TGTGCCAGCAGCTCGACAGGGGGACCGAACACTGAAGCTTTCTTT.